This is a list of T cell receptor beta chains from one sample in a study of T-cell reconstitution after alpha-beta-depleted transplantation in children. One entry per CDR3 protein results from TCRdb running MiXCR on the PCR reads. The sample includes roughly 500,000 distinct CDR3 sequences, roughly 18% of them seen just once. Sequenced here: PBMCs from the stem cell graft donor, sampled from the stem cell graft. These receptors all come from a human donor who donated a stem cell graft to a child with acute lymphoblastic leukemia. The CDR3 runs from the conserved cysteine through the conserved F or W. The D gene is left open where the match is weak. Clone sizes are given selectively: once, few, many, or a class where the clone is expanded.

J: TRBJ1-2; size: -; length: 14; V: TRBV24-1; D: -; CDR3: CATSERQDQYGYTF; DNA: TGTGCCACCAGTGAACGACAGGACCAATATGGCTACACCTTC
J: TRBJ2-2; size: few; length: 12; V: TRBV27; D: -; CDR3: CASRGPTGELFF; DNA: TGTGCCAGCAGAGGCCCCACCGGGGAGCTGTTTTTT
J: TRBJ1-2; size: -; length: 16; V: TRBV6-5; D: TRBD1; CDR3: CASRQRRQGIEDGYTF; DNA: TGTGCCAGCAGACAACGTAGACAGGGAATAGAAGATGGCTACACCTTC
J: TRBJ1-4; size: -; length: 15; V: TRBV5-1; D: -; CDR3: CASSETGSGGEKLFF; DNA: TGCGCCAGCAGCGAGACAGGTTCCGGCGGGGAAAAACTGTTTTTT
J: TRBJ2-1; size: few; length: 17; V: TRBV7-3; D: TRBD2; CDR3: CASSFRPGLASYNEQFF; DNA: TGTGCCAGCAGCTTCCGACCGGGACTAGCGAGCTACAATGAGCAGTTCTTC
J: TRBJ1-6; size: -; length: 15; V: TRBV20-1; D: -; CDR3: CSAGEGGRNNSPLHF; DNA: TGCAGTGCTGGGGAGGGGGGGCGAAATAATTCACCCCTCCACTTT
J: TRBJ1-1; size: -; length: 19; V: TRBV11-1; D: -; CDR3: CASSFSRPGQRPMNTEAFF; DNA: TGTGCCAGCAGCTTCTCCAGACCGGGGCAAAGGCCCATGAACACTGAAGCTTTCTTT
J: TRBJ1-1; size: few; length: 12; V: TRBV12-3/TRBV12-4; D: -; CDR3: CASSLGNPEAFF; DNA: TGTGCCAGCAGTTTAGGGAACCCTGAAGCTTTCTTT
J: TRBJ1-5; size: few; length: 15; V: TRBV7-9; D: -; CDR3: CASSWGIQGNQPQHF; DNA: TGTGCCAGCAGTTGGGGTATCCAGGGAAATCAGCCCCAGCATTTT
J: TRBJ2-1; size: few; length: 16; V: TRBV4-2; D: TRBD1; CDR3: CASSQDGGQAHNEQFF; DNA: TGTGCCAGCAGCCAAGATGGAGGACAGGCCCACAATGAGCAGTTCTTC
J: TRBJ2-7; size: -; length: 16; V: TRBV4-1; D: TRBD2; CDR3: CASSQKAGADPYEQYF; DNA: TGCGCCAGCAGCCAAAAGGCGGGAGCCGACCCCTACGAGCAGTACTTC
J: TRBJ1-1; size: many; length: 13; V: TRBV18; D: -; CDR3: CASSPVSRQGAFF; DNA: TGTGCCAGCTCACCAGTGAGTAGGCAGGGAGCTTTCTTT
J: TRBJ2-3; size: few; length: 15; V: TRBV7-3; D: -; CDR3: CASSLYLGGTDTQYF; DNA: TGTGCCAGCAGCTTATATCTCGGGGGCACAGATACGCAGTATTTT
J: TRBJ1-5; size: few; length: 15; V: TRBV12-3/TRBV12-4; D: -; CDR3: CASSIGGTIYQPQHF; DNA: TGTGCCAGCAGTATAGGGGGGACGATTTATCAGCCCCAGCATTTT
J: TRBJ2-5; size: few; length: 14; V: TRBV5-1; D: -; CDR3: CASSLQAVQETQYF; DNA: TGCGCCAGCAGCTTACAGGCAGTACAAGAGACCCAGTACTTC
J: TRBJ2-5; size: -; length: 13; V: TRBV29-1; D: -; CDR3: CSVELLWKETQYF; DNA: TGCAGCGTTGAGCTTCTGTGGAAAGAGACCCAGTACTTC
J: TRBJ2-2; size: -; length: 14; V: TRBV5-1; D: -; CDR3: CASSRGRGTGELFF; DNA: TGCGCCAGCAGTCGGGGGAGAGGTACCGGGGAGCTGTTTTTT
J: TRBJ2-3; size: -; length: 12; V: TRBV20-1; D: -; CDR3: CSGGVATDTQYF; DNA: TGCAGTGGGGGGGTAGCGACAGATACGCAGTATTTT
J: TRBJ2-1; size: -; length: 12; V: TRBV20-1; D: -; CDR3: CSPNPTYYEQFF; DNA: TGCAGTCCTAATCCGACCTATTATGAGCAGTTCTTC
J: TRBJ2-3; size: few; length: 14; V: TRBV5-5; D: TRBD2; CDR3: CASSIAGNTDTQYF; DNA: TGTGCCAGCAGCATAGCGGGAAATACAGATACGCAGTATTTT
J: TRBJ2-3; size: -; length: 16; V: TRBV24-1; D: TRBD2; CDR3: CATSDPTSGLTDTQYF; DNA: TGTGCCACCAGTGACCCTACTAGCGGGCTCACAGATACGCAGTATTTT
J: TRBJ2-1; size: -; length: 15; V: TRBV9; D: TRBD2; CDR3: CASSARTSGSGRQFF; DNA: TGTGCCAGCAGCGCACGGACTAGCGGGAGTGGTCGGCAGTTCTTC
J: TRBJ2-7; size: few; length: 14; V: TRBV5-1; D: -; CDR3: CASSSGGSGYEQYF; DNA: TGCGCCAGCAGCTCAGGGGGGTCTGGCTACGAGCAGTACTTC
J: TRBJ2-1; size: -; length: 13; V: TRBV5-1; D: TRBD1; CDR3: CASNPQGADEQFF; DNA: TGCGCCAGCAACCCGCAGGGGGCCGATGAGCAGTTCTTC
J: TRBJ1-1; size: few; length: 16; V: TRBV24-1; D: -; CDR3: CATIRREGDLNTEAFF; DNA: TGTGCCACCATACGACGGGAGGGAGACTTGAACACTGAAGCTTTCTTT
J: TRBJ2-5; size: -; length: 16; V: TRBV7-3; D: TRBD2; CDR3: CASSLELAGGQETQYF; DNA: TGTGCCAGCAGCTTAGAACTAGCGGGAGGACAAGAGACCCAGTACTTC
J: TRBJ2-3; size: -; length: 14; V: TRBV5-6; D: -; CDR3: CASSGGGITDTQYF; DNA: TGTGCCAGCAGCGGGGGCGGAATCACAGATACGCAGTATTTT
J: TRBJ2-7; size: many; length: 12; V: TRBV16; D: TRBD1; CDR3: CASSQRRTGEYF; DNA: TGTGCCAGCAGCCAAAGAAGGACAGGGGAGTACTTC
J: TRBJ2-2; size: -; length: 15; V: TRBV5-1; D: -; CDR3: CASSLGQPHTGELFF; DNA: TGCGCCAGCAGCTTAGGTCAACCCCACACCGGGGAGCTGTTTTTT